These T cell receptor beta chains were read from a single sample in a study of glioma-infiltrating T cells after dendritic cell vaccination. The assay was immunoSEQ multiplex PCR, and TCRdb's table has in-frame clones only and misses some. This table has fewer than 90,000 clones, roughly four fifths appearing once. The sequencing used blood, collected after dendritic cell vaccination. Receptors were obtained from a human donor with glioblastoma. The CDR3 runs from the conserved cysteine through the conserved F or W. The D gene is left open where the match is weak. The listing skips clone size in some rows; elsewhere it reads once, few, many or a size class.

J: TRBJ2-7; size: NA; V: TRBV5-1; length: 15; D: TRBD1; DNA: TGCGCCAGCAGCTTCGGGACAGGGGGCGGGTACGAGCAGTACTTC; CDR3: CASSFGTGGGYEQYF
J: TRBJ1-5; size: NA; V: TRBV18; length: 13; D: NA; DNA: TGTGCCAGCTCACCAGGGGGGAATCAGCCCCAGCATTTT; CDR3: CASSPGGNQPQHF
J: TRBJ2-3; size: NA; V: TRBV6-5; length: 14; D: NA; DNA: TGTGCCAGCAGTTACTCAACAAATACAGATACGCAGTATTTT; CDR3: CASSYSTNTDTQYF
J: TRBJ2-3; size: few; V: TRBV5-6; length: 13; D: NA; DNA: TGTGCCAGCAGCCTAGCTAGCACAGATACGCAGTATTTT; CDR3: CASSLASTDTQYF
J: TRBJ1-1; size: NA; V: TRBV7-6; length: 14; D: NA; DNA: TGTGCCAGCAGCTTAGCGGAGCAGGGCGCTGAAGCTTTCTTT; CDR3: CASSLAEQGAEAFF
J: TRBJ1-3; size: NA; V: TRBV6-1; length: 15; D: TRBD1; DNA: TGTGCCATCCGCCCCGGACAGGCCTCTGGAAACACCATATATTTT; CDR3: CAIRPGQASGNTIYF
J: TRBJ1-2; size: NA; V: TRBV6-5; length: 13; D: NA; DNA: TGTGCCAGCAGGGCCGAAGGGGCAGGTGGCTACACCTTC; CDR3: CASRAEGAGGYTF
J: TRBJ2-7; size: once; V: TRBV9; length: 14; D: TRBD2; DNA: TGTGCCAGCAGCGAAACGGGGGGGTTTGGGGAGCAGTACTTC; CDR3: CASSETGGFGEQYF
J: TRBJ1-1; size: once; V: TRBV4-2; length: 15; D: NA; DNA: TGTGCCAGCAGCCAAGATCTAGGATTTGGCACTGAAGCTTTCTTT; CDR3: CASSQDLGFGTEAFF
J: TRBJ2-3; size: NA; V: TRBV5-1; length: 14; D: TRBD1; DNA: TGCGCCAGCAGCTGGGACAGGGTCACAGATACGCAGTATTTT; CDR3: CASSWDRVTDTQYF
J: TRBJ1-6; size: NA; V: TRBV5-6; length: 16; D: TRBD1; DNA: TGTGCCAGCAGCCGTGGGACAGGGGGCGCTTATTCACCCCTCCACTTT; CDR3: CASSRGTGGAYSPLHF
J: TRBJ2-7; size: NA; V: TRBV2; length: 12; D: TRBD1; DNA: TGTGCCGGGAGACAGGGGGCAAGGGAGCAGTACTTC; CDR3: CAGRQGAREQYF
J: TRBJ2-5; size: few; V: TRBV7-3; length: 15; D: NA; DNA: TGTGCCAGCAGCCTCGGGGGGCGACTTGAAGAGACCCAGTACTTC; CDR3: CASSLGGRLEETQYF
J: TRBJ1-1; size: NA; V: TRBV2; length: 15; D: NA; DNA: TGTGCCAGCAGGGGTTTGGGGGGTTGGTACACTGAAGCTTTCTTT; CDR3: CASRGLGGWYTEAFF
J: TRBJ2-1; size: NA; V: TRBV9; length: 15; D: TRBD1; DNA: TGTGCCAGCAGCGTGACAGGGGAGTCCTACAATGAGCAGTTCTTC; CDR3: CASSVTGESYNEQFF
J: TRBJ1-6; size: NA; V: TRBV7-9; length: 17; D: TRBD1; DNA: TGTGCCAGCAGCCCTCCCGGGACAGTAGGCTATAATTCACCCCTCCACTTT; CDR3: CASSPPGTVGYNSPLHF
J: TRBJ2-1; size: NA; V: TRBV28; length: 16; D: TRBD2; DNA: TGTGCCAGCAGTTTGGCGGCGGGGGGGTCTTACAATGAGCAGTTCTTC; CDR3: CASSLAAGGSYNEQFF
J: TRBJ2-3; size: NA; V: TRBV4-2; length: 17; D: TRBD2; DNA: TGTGCCAGCAGCCAACCGTCGGGACTAGCGGGGGGAAGCACGCAGTATTTT; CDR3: CASSQPSGLAGGSTQYF
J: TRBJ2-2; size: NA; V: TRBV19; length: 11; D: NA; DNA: TGTGCCAGTACTAACACCGGGGAGCTGTTTTTT; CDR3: CASTNTGELFF
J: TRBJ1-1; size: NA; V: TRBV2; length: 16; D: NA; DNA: TGTGCCAGCAGTGCGGAGGGCGGGGAAATGAACACTGAAGCTTTCTTT; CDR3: CASSAEGGEMNTEAFF
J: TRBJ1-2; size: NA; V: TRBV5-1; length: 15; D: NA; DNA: TGCGCCAGCAGCTTGGTACAGGGCCCTTCTTATGGCTACACCTTC; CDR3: CASSLVQGPSYGYTF
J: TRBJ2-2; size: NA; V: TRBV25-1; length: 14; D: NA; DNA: TGTGCCAGCAGTGACTCCGGGAGCACCGGGGAGCTGTTTTTT; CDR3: CASSDSGSTGELFF
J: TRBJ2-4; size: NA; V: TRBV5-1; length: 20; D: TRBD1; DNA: TGCGCCAGCAGCTTGGCTGCATTTTCCGGGACAGCACTAGCCAAAAACATTCAGTACTTC; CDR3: CASSLAAFSGTALAKNIQYF
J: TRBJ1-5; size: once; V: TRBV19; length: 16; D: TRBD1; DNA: TGTGCCAGTAGCCCAGACAGGGGTTTTACGGATCAGCCCCAGCATTTT; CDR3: CASSPDRGFTDQPQHF
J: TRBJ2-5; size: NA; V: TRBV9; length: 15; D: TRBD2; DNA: TGTGCCAGCAGCGTAGGGGGACTAGTAACGGAGACCCAGTACTTC; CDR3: CASSVGGLVTETQYF
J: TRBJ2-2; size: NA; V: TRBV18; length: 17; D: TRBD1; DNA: TGTGCCAGCTCACCGCCGGGCAGGGGGACGAACACCGGGGAGCTGTTTTTT; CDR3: CASSPPGRGTNTGELFF
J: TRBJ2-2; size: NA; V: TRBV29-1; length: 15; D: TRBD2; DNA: TGCAGCGTTGAAGAGGCGGGGGTGAACACCGGGGAGCTGTTTTTT; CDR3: CSVEEAGVNTGELFF
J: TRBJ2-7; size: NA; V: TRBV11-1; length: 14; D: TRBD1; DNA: TGTGCCAGCAGCCCCTCCCGGGACAGCTACGAGCAGTACTTC; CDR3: CASSPSRDSYEQYF
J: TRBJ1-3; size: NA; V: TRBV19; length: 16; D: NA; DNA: TGTGCCAGTAGTATTCTTGAGGCCTTCTCTGGAAACACCATATATTTT; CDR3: CASSILEAFSGNTIYF
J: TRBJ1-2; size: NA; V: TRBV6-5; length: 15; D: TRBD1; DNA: TGTGCCAGCAGTCTCACCGGGACAGAGGACTATGGCTACACCTTC; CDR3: CASSLTGTEDYGYTF
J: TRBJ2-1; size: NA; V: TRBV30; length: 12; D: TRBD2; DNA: TGTGCCTATAGCGGGGCCTATGATGAGCAGTTCTTC; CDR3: CAYSGAYDEQFF
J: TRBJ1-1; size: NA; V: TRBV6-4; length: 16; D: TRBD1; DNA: TGTGCCAGCAGTGAGACGGGACAGGGGGTGAACACTGAAGCTTTCTTT; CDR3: CASSETGQGVNTEAFF
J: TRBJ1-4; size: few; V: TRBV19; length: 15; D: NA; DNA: TGTGCCAGTAGTATACAGACAGAAACCGATGAAAAACTGTTTTTT; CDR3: CASSIQTETDEKLFF
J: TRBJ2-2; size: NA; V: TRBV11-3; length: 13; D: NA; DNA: TGTGCCAGCAGCCGGACTGTCACCGGGGAGCTGTTTTTT; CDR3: CASSRTVTGELFF
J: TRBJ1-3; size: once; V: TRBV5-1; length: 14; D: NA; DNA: TGCGCCAGCAGCCCAGGAACCTCTGGAAACACCATATATTTT; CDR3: CASSPGTSGNTIYF
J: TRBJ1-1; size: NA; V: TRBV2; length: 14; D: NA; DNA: TGTGCCAGCAGCCTGGGAGGGGGGTGGACTGAAGCTTTCTTT; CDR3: CASSLGGGWTEAFF
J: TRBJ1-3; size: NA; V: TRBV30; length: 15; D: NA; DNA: TGTGCCTGGAGTCCAGTGGTGTCTTCTGGAAACACCATATATTTT; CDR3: CAWSPVVSSGNTIYF
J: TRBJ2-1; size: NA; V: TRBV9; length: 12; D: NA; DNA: TGTGCCAGCAATGAGGGTGGGAATGAGCAGTTCTTC; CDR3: CASNEGGNEQFF
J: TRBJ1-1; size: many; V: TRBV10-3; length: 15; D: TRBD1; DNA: TGTGCCATCAGTAAGATGACAGGGGTGAACACTGAAGCTTTCTTT; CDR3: CAISKMTGVNTEAFF
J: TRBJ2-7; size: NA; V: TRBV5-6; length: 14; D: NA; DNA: TGTGCCAGCAGCTTGGAAGGCAGGGGATACGAGCAGTACTTC; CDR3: CASSLEGRGYEQYF
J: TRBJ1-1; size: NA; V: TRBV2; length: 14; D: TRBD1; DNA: TGTGCCAGCAGTTCCGGGACAGATAGCACTGAAGCTTTCTTT; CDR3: CASSSGTDSTEAFF
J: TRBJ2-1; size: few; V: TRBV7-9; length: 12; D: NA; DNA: TGTGCCAGCAGCTTAAAGCTCAATGAGCAGTTCTTC; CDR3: CASSLKLNEQFF
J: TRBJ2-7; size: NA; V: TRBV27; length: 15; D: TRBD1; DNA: TGTGCCAGCAGTCCGAAACAGGGGGCTGGGTACGAGCAGTACTTC; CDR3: CASSPKQGAGYEQYF
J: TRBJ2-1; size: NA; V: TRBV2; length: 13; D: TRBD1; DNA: TGTGCCAGCAGCCCAGGGGGTTACAATGAGCAGTTCTTC; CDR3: CASSPGGYNEQFF
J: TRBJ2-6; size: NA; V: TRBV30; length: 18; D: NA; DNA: TGTGCCTCGAATACGTTCGTGGCAGCGATCTCTGGGGCCAACGTCCTGACTTTC; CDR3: CASNTFVAAISGANVLTF